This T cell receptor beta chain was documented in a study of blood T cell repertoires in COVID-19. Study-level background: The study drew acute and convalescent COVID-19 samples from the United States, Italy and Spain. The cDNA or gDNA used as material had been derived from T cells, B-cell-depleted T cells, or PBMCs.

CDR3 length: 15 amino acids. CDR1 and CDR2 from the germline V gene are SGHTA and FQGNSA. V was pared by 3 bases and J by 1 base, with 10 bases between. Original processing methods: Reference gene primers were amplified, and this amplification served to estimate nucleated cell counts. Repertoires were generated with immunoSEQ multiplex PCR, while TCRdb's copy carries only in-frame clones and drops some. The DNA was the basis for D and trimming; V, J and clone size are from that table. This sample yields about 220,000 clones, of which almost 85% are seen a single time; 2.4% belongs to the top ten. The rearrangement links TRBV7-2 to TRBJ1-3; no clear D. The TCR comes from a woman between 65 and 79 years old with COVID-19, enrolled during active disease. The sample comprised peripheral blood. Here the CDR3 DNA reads TGTGCCAGCAGCTTCTCACCGGGTTCTGGAAACACCATATATTTT. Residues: CASSFSPGSGNTIYF.